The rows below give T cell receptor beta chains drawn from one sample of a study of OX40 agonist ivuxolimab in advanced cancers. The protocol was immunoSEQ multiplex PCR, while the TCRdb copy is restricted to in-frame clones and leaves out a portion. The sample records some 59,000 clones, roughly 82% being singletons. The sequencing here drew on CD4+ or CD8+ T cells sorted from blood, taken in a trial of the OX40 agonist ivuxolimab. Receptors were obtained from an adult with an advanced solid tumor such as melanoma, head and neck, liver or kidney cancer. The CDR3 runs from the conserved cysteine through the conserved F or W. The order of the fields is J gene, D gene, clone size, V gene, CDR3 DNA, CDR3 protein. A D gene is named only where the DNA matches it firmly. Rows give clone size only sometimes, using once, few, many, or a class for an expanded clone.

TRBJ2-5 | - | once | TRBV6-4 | TGTGCCAGCCTTAGTCCGGGCATCAGTCGCCGGGAGACCCAGTACTTC | CASLSPGISRRETQYF
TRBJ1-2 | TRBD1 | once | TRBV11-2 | TGTGCCAGCAGCTTGATCGGACAGGGAGGGGGCTACACCTTC | CASSLIGQGGGYTF
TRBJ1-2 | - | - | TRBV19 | TGTGCCAGTAGTGGGCTCCAGCGTGGCTACACCTTC | CASSGLQRGYTF
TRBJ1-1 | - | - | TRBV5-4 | TGTGCCAGCAGCGGAGGCTGGGGGGGGATGAACACTGAAGCTTTCTTT | CASSGGWGGMNTEAFF
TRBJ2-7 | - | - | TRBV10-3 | TGTGCCATCAGTGAGTCCACATCACGGGCCTCCTACGAGCAGTACTTC | CAISESTSRASYEQYF
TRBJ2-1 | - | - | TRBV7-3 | TGTGCCAGCAGCTTACAGGGGAATGAGCAGTTCTTC | CASSLQGNEQFF
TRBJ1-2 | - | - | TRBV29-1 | TGCAGCGTTGAGGGTGACGGCTACACCTTC | CSVEGDGYTF
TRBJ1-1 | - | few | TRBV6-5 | TGTGCCAGCAAAGGTTTGACTGAAGCTTTCTTT | CASKGLTEAFF
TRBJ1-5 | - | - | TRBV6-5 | TGTGCCAGCAGTCCGTCCACAGCGAATCAGCCCCAGCATTTT | CASSPSTANQPQHF
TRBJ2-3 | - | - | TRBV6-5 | TGTGCCAGCAGTCCCCAGCGGCTACACACAGATACGCAGTATTTT | CASSPQRLHTDTQYF
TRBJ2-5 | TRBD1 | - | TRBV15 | TGTGCCACCAGCAGAGGGGACAGGGGCCTTCAAGAGACCCAGTACTTC | CATSRGDRGLQETQYF
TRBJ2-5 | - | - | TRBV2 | TGTGCCAGCAGAGACAACAGCGTCTCCATGACCCAGTACTTC | CASRDNSVSMTQYF
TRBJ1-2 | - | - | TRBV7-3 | TGTGCCAGCAGCTTAAATGCCCAAGGGGGCTACACCTTC | CASSLNAQGGYTF